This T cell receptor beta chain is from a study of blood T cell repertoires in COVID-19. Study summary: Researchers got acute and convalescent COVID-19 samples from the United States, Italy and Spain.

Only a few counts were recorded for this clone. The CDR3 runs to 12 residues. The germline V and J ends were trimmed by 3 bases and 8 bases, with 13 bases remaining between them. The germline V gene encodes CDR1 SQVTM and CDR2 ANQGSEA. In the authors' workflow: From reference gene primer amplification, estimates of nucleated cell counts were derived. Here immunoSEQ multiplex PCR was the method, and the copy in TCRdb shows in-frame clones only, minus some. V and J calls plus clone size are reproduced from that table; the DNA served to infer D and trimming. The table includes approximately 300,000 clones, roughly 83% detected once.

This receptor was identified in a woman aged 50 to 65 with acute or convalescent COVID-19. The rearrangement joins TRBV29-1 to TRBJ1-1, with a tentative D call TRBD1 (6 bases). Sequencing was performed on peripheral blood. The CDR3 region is CSVEIQGSEAFF. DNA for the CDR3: TGCAGCGTTGAGATCCAGGGGTCAGAAGCTTTCTTT.